This entry lists 26 T cell receptor beta chains sequenced from one sample in a study of metastatic and nonmetastatic thyroid tumors. From the PCR reads, TCRdb re-called clones with MiXCR. The data hold about 30,000 clones, with less than 40% observed a single time. Before thyroid surgery, none of the patients had received any treatment. The sample consisted of tumor tissue. These receptors came from a female donor with papillary thyroid cancer or a benign thyroid nodule (not recorded which). Some clones in this sample may be carry-over from other donors' samples.

This clone occurred once. This sequence joins TRBV4-1 and TRBJ2-3; D is possibly TRBD2 (5 bases). This CDR3 has 15 amino acids. Germline-derived CDR1 and CDR2 are MGHRA and YSYEKL. The V end was cut by 5 bases, the J end by 1 base, with 13 bases between. The CDR3 region has the DNA TGCGCCAGCAGCTTCAACTCGGAGGGCACAGATACGCAGTATTTT. Its protein is CASSFNSEGTDTQYF.

The genes are TRBV11-3 and TRBJ2-7; 8 bases line up with TRBD2. The CDR3 consists of 11 residues. CDR1 and CDR2 (germline): SGHNT, YENEEA. The junction had 4 bases not matched to a gene; V was cut back by 8 bases and J by 7 bases. The CDR3, as DNA: TGTGCCAGCTCGCCGGGAGGGGAGCAGTACTTC. The encoded protein is CASSPGGEQYF. The full variable domain, rest sourced from reference TRBV11-3 and TRBJ2-7, is EAGVVQSPRYKIIEKKQPVAFWCNPISGHNTLYWYLQNLGQGPELLIRYENEEAVDDSQLPKDRFSAERLKGVDSTLKIQPAELGDSAVYLCASSPGGEQYFGPGTRLTVT.

This sequence joins TRBV20-1 and TRBJ1-2, with D perhaps TRBD1 (5 bases). Germline CDR1 reads DFQATT; CDR2 reads SNEGSKA (reference sequence). V lost 6 bases and J 4 bases, leaving 18 bases between the germline ends. The CDR3 is 14 residues long. This chain's CDR3 is CSARVTREGYGYTF. The CDR3 DNA is TGCAGTGCCCGAGTAACCAGGGAAGGCTATGGCTACACCTTC.

J is TRBJ2-3 and V is TRBV6-4; tentative D call: TRBD2 (6 bases). Germline CDR1 is MRHNA and CDR2 is SNTAGT. CDR3 length: 17 amino acids. Trimming left V 0 bases short and J 0 bases short, with 13 bases between. The DNA for the CDR3 is TGTGCCAGCAGTGACTCTCGGGGGACGTCTAGCACAGATACGCAGTATTTT. It yields the protein CASSDSRGTSSTDTQYF.

Remarks on this clone: A junction end diverges from the germline sequence, so it may reflect a read error. The chain employs TRBV20-1 and TRBJ1-5; D perhaps matches TRBD1 (6 bases). This CDR3 spans 12 amino acids. Germline V CDR1 and CDR2: DFQATT, SNEGSKA (reference sequence). For the CDR3, the DNA is TGCAGTTCTGCGGGGGGCAATCGGCCCCAGCATTTT. The encoded protein is CSSAGGNRPQHF.

The rearrangement uses TRBV12-3 or TRBV12-4 and TRBJ2-2, with 9 positions matching TRBD1. This CDR3 region has 14 residues. V was clipped by 5 bases and J by 7 bases; unmatched bases: 5. CDR3 loop: CASSLDRGGGELFF. The CDR3 DNA reads TGTGCCAGCAGTCTGGACAGGGGCGGCGGGGAGCTGTTTTTT.

V and J are TRBV28 and TRBJ1-1; D perhaps matches TRBD1 (5 bases). Germline loops: CDR1 MDHEN, CDR2 SYDVKM. Trimming took off 4 bases at V and 2 bases at J, with 14 bases between the two ends. This CDR3 is 15 amino acids long. The CDR3 DNA is TGTGCCAGCAGTTCAGGGACGACGGGTAACACTGAAGCTTTCTTT. Its protein product is CASSSGTTGNTEAFF.

The rearrangement links TRBV5-1 to TRBJ1-2, with D maybe TRBD1 (5 bases). The CDR3 is 16 amino acids. V was clipped by 4 bases and J by 3 bases, with 19 bases between them. Germline assignment: CDR1 SGHRS and CDR2 YFSETQ. CDR3 loop: CASSGGTRVVDYGYTF. The CDR3 DNA sequence: TGCGCCAGCAGCGGCGGGACGAGGGTTGTCGACTATGGCTACACCTTC.

This clone was counted between two and nine times. CDR3 nucleotides: TGTGCCAGCATCGCGTCCAGGGAGCTTGTTCCAGATACGCAGTATTTT. This gives the protein CASIASRELVPDTQYF. The chain combines TRBV6-1 with TRBJ2-3; D is possibly TRBD1 or TRBD2 (5 bases each). The length of the CDR3 is 16 residues. The germline V gene has CDR1 MNHNS and CDR2 SASEGT. Trimming took 7 bases from V and 4 from J, leaving 21 bases between them.

At least ten counts were recorded for this clone. The rearrangement links TRBV10-2 to TRBJ2-5, with TRBD2 identical over 11 bases. V gave up 6 bases and J gave up 1 base; unmatched junction bases: 4. Germline CDR1 reads WSHSY; CDR2 reads SAAADI. This CDR3 is built from 15 residues. The CDR3 loop is CASRPGLAVQETQYF. The CDR3 nucleotides read TGCGCCAGCAGGCCGGGACTAGCGGTCCAAGAGACCCAGTACTTC.

V is TRBV19 and J is TRBJ2-3; 8 bases match TRBD1. Per the germline V gene, CDR1 is LNHDA and CDR2 is SQIVND (reference sequence). V shed 5 bases, J shed 6 bases, and the junction held 10 bases outside the gene matches. The CDR3 is 15 amino acids. CDR3 region: CASSGQGASSDTQYF. DNA for the CDR3: TGTGCCAGTAGTGGTCAGGGGGCAAGTTCCGATACGCAGTATTTT. The full variable domain, its missing parts supplied by reference TRBV19 and TRBJ2-3, is DGGITQSPKYLFRKEGQNVTLSCEQNLNHDAMYWYRQDPGQGLRLIYYSQIVNDFQKGDIAEGYSVSREKKESFPLTVTSAQKNPTAFYLCASSGQGASSDTQYFGPGTRLTVL.

The chain carries TRBV20-1 and TRBJ2-1; 8 bases align to TRBD2. CDR1 and CDR2 (germline): DFQATT, SNEGSKA (reference sequence). This CDR3 comprises 14 residues. V dropped 3 bases and J dropped 5; count of bases not matched to a gene: 6. Here the CDR3 reads CSASGGATNNEQFF. DNA of the CDR3: TGCAGTGCTAGCGGGGGGGCGACTAACAATGAGCAGTTCTTC.

The rearrangement links TRBV5-1 to TRBJ1-3; D remains ambiguous. Germline V lookup: CDR1 SGHRS, CDR2 YFSETQ. This CDR3 spans 15 amino acids. Trimming left V 6 bases short and J 0 bases short, with 13 bases between. CDR3 DNA: TGCGCCAGCACCCTGCGGGGTAGCTCTGGAAACACCATATATTTT. Protein product: CASTLRGSSGNTIYF.

The sample holds a few counts of this clone. CDR3: CASDSYRQGLNQPQHF. CDR3 DNA sequence: TGTGCCAGCGACTCGTATCGACAGGGGCTAAATCAGCCCCAGCATTTT. The genes are TRBV6-2 or TRBV6-3 and TRBJ1-5, with 8 bases aligning to TRBD1. The germline V gene encodes CDR1 MNHEY and CDR2 SVGEGT. V was clipped by 8 bases and J by 4 bases; unmatched bases: 13. The CDR3 covers 16 residues.

This clone was recorded at least ten times. This chain joins TRBV19 and TRBJ2-1; the D is unclear. Germline loops: CDR1 LNHDA, CDR2 SQIVND (reference sequence). V was pared by 3 bases and J by 6 bases, with 6 bases between. The CDR3 is 12 residues long. The CDR3 sequence is CASSIPLNEQFF. The CDR3 bases are TGTGCCAGTAGTATCCCTCTCAATGAGCAGTTCTTC. Looking up the rest from reference TRBV19 and TRBJ2-1 gives the full variable domain: DGGITQSPKYLFRKEGQNVTLSCEQNLNHDAMYWYRQDPGQGLRLIYYSQIVNDFQKGDIAEGYSVSREKKESFPLTVTSAQKNPTAFYLCASSIPLNEQFFGPGTRLTVL.

The J gene is TRBJ2-1, the V gene TRBV3-1; maybe TRBD2 (5 bases). The germline CDR1 and CDR2 sequences are LGHDT and YNNKEL (reference sequence). The CDR3 has 15 amino acids. The V gene lost 0 bases and the J gene lost 4 bases, with 10 bases spanning the gap. This CDR3 is CASSQDLREYNEQFF. The CDR3 DNA sequence: TGTGCCAGCAGCCAAGATCTTAGGGAGTACAATGAGCAGTTCTTC.

The chain is built from TRBV28 and TRBJ1-5; 8 bases are a match to TRBD1. This CDR3 spans 15 amino acids. The germline V gene encodes CDR1 MDHEN and CDR2 SYDVKM. Trimming cost V 8 bases and J 3 bases; bases outside gene matches: 9. Written as DNA, the CDR3 is TGTGCCAGCCCCGAGACAGGGGCGCCCAATCAGCCCCAGCATTTT. Translating gives CASPETGAPNQPQHF. Filled out from reference TRBV28 and TRBJ1-5, the complete variable domain reads DVKVTQSSRYLVKRTGEKVFLECVQDMDHENMFWYRQDPGLGLRLIYFSYDVKMKEKGDIPEGYSVSREKKERFSLILESASTNQTSMYLCASPETGAPNQPQHFGDGTRLSIL.

This sequence joins TRBV11-3 and TRBJ2-1; D remains unclear. Germline CDR1 SGHNT, CDR2 YENEEA. There are 13 residues in the CDR3. V was shortened by 2 bases and J by 6 bases, with 8 bases between the two germline ends. DNA for the CDR3: TGTGCCAGCAGCTTATTTAGTGGCAATGAGCAGTTCTTC. The encoded protein is CASSLFSGNEQFF.

The genes are TRBV11-3 and TRBJ1-6; D ambiguous. The CDR3 covers 15 residues. From germline, CDR1 is SGHNT and CDR2 YENEEA. Trimming took 0 bases from V and 8 from J, leaving 11 bases between them. This CDR3 is CASSLDWAVYSPLHF. The CDR3 DNA sequence: TGTGCCAGCAGCTTAGATTGGGCGGTTTATTCACCCCTCCACTTT.

The genes are TRBV6-5 and TRBJ1-2; no clear D gene. Germline CDR1 is MNHEY and CDR2 is SVGAGI. The CDR3 consists of 14 residues. Trimming pared 4 bases from V and 2 bases from J, leaving 11 bases between. CDR3 bases: TGTGCCAGCAGTTTTCAACCTGAAAACTATGGCTACACCTTC. Translated, it gives CASSFQPENYGYTF.

The chain employs TRBV7-2 and TRBJ2-2, with 8 nucleotides matching TRBD1. The CDR3 is 16 amino acids. CDR1 SGHTA and CDR2 FQGNSA come from the germline V gene. The junction had 4 bases not matched to a gene; V was cut back by 0 bases and J by 4 bases. The CDR3: CASSLAVGQATGELFF. For the CDR3, the DNA is TGTGCCAGCAGCTTAGCGGTGGGACAGGCCACCGGGGAGCTGTTTTTT. Variable domain in full (rest from reference TRBV7-2 and TRBJ2-2): GAGVSQSPSNKVTEKGKDVELRCDPISGHTALYWYRQSLGQGLEFLIYFQGNSAPDKSGLPSDRFSAERTGGSVSTLTIQRTQQEDSAVYLCASSLAVGQATGELFFGEGSRLTVL.

J is TRBJ2-1 and V is TRBV6-1; the match to TRBD2 covers 7 bases. Germline CDR1 and CDR2: MNHNS and SASEGT. The CDR3 spans 15 residues. V lost 3 bases to trimming and J lost 3 bases; unmatched junction nucleotides: 5. This chain's CDR3 is CASSDEAGIYNEQFF. As DNA, the CDR3 is TGTGCCAGCAGTGATGAAGCGGGAATCTACAATGAGCAGTTCTTC.

The V call is TRBV14, the J call TRBJ1-1, with D possibly being TRBD1 (5 bases). Trimming shortened V by 7 bases and J by 10 bases, and 16 bases separated the two germline ends. Looked up from germline, CDR1 is SGHDN and CDR2 is FVKESK. The CDR3 loop spans 12 amino acids. CDR3 nucleotides: TGTGCCAGCATCCCCCGGTGGGGGGGAGCTTTCTTT. Translated, it gives CASIPRWGGAFF. Together with reference TRBV14 and TRBJ1-1, the CDR3 gives the full variable domain: EAGVTQFPSHSVIEKGQTVTLRCDPISGHDNLYWYRRVMGKEIKFLLHFVKESKQDESGMPNNRFLAERTGGTYSTLKVQPAELEDSGVYFCASIPRWGGAFFGQGTRLTVV.

This clone was counted only a few times. V gene TRBV4-1 combines with J gene TRBJ1-6, with D uncertain. This CDR3 comprises 15 residues. CDR1 and CDR2 (germline): MGHRA, YSYEKL. Trimming took off 0 bases at V and 5 bases at J, with 8 bases between the two ends. As DNA, the CDR3 is TGCGCCAGCAGCCAAGAGCGCAGCAATAATTCACCCCTCCACTTT. Encoded protein: CASSQERSNNSPLHF.

This clone occurred a few times. The gene calls are TRBV28 and TRBJ2-3, with D perhaps matching TRBD2 (5 bases). There are 14 residues in the CDR3. Germline assignment: CDR1 MDHEN and CDR2 SYDVKM. The V gene lost 3 bases and the J gene lost 5 bases, with 12 bases spanning the gap. CDR3 region: CASSLPEERDTQYF. The DNA for the CDR3 is TGTGCCAGCAGTTTGCCGGAGGAGAGAGATACGCAGTATTTT.

V is TRBV9 and J is TRBJ1-4; no clear D gene. Trimming left V 3 bases short and J 5 bases short, with 14 bases between. The CDR3 runs 15 residues. Germline assignment: CDR1 SGDLS and CDR2 YYNGEE. The CDR3, as DNA: TGTGCCAGCAGCGAAGGTGGGCTTTCGAATGAAAAACTGTTTTTT. Translated: CASSEGGLSNEKLFF.